Many counts were recorded for the clone carrying this T cell receptor (beta chain). What it binds is not known. The sample comes from a study of T cell repertoires in cytomegalovirus infection. In the study overall: Matching HLA type, along with CMV infection, was indicated by public TCR beta signatures. General observations from the study: What dominated the ex vivo response were HLA-C-restricted CMV-specific TCR beta clonotypes.

The CDR3 consists of 18 residues. V was shortened by 4 bases and J by 3 bases, with 24 bases between the two germline ends. Germline CDR1 reads MDHEN; CDR2 reads SYDVKM. TCRdb ran MiXCR on the reads and lists one entry per CDR3 protein. This table holds 680,000 or so distinct CDR3 sequences, around a third found once. This sequence was found in a human donor in good health (CMV status not recorded). Some clones in this sample may be carry-over from other donors' samples. V and J are TRBV28 and TRBJ2-5, with D hard to call. The specimen comprised cultured PBMCs, sampled from culture after CMV antigen stimulation. CDR3 bases: TGTGCCAGCAGTTCGTCGGGCCGTAGCAAAGTAAGGAAAGAGACCCAGTACTTC. It translates to CASSSSGRSKVRKETQYF.